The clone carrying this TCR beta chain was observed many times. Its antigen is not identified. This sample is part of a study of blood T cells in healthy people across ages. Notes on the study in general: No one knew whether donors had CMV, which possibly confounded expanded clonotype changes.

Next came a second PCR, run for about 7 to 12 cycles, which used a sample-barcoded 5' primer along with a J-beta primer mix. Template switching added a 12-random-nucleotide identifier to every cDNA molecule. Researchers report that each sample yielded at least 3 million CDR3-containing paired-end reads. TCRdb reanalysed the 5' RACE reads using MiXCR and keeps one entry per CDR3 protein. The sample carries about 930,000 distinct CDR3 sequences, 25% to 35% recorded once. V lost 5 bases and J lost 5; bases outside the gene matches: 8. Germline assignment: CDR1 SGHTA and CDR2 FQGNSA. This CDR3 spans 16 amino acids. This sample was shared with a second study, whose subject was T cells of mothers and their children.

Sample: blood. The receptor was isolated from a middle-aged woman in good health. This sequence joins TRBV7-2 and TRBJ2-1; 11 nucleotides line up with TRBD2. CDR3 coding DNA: TGTGCCAGCAGCGCGGGACTAGCGGCAGGGGACAATGAGCAGTTCTTC. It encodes CASSAGLAAGDNEQFF. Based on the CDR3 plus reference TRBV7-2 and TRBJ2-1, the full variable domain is GAGVSQSPSNKVTEKGKDVELRCDPISGHTALYWYRQSLGQGLEFLIYFQGNSAPDKSGLPSDRFSAERTGGSVSTLTIQRTQQEDSAVYLCASSAGLAAGDNEQFFGPGTRLTVL.